The 27 T cell receptor beta chains below come from one sample, sequenced in a study of radiotherapy plus CTLA-4 blockade in lung cancer. The repertoire was sequenced with immunoSEQ multiplex PCR; TCRdb's copy has only in-frame clones and lacks some. The sample carries 55,000 to 75,000 clones, roughly 76% recorded once. Sequencing used peripheral blood, obtained from a patient treated with radiotherapy plus ipilimumab. The receptor source for this set is a human donor with non-small cell lung cancer whose response to radiotherapy plus ipilimumab could not be evaluated. Some clones in this sample may be carry-over from other donors' samples.

The V and J genes are TRBV5-1 and TRBJ2-1; TRBD2 agrees at 13 bases. The germline CDR1 and CDR2 sequences are SGHRS and YFSETQ. Unmatched junction bases numbered 6, after V lost 4 bases and J lost 8 bases. The CDR3 length is 15 residues. The CDR3 DNA sequence: TGCGCCAGCAGCCTTGGGACTAGCGGGGCGCATGAGCAGTTCTTC. Its protein product is CASSLGTSGAHEQFF.

In this sample, this clone turned up once. At one boundary the junction diverges from the germline segment, which might be a read error. This chain uses TRBV7-9 with TRBJ2-1, with D perhaps matching TRBD2 (5 bases). The CDR3 runs 16 residues. CDR1 is SEHNR, CDR2 FQNEAQ, per germline (reference sequence). The CDR3 here is CASTLLGSDSYNEQFF. The CDR3, as DNA: TGTGCCAGCACCTTATTGGGTAGCGACTCCTACAATGAGCAGTTCTTC. The whole variable domain, remainder taken from reference TRBV7-9 and TRBJ2-1, is DTGVSQNPRHKITKRGQNVTFRCDPISEHNRLYWYRQTLGQGPEFLTYFQNEAQLEKSRLLSDRFSAERPKGSFSTLEIQRTEQGDSAMYLCASTLLGSDSYNEQFFGPGTRLTVL.

V usage is TRBV16 and J usage is TRBJ2-4; D remains unclear. The germline CDR1 and CDR2 sequences are KGHSY and FQNENV. The CDR3 contains 14 residues. Between the trimmed V and J ends, which lost 1 base and 2 bases, there was a span of 6 bases. CDR3 DNA sequence: TGTGCCAGCAGCCAATTGAGTTCCAAAAACATTCAGTACTTC. It encodes CASSQLSSKNIQYF.

CDR3 in DNA: TGCGCCAGCAGCCAAGATGCTACAGGGTTTTACAATGAGCAGTTCTTC. Translating gives CASSQDATGFYNEQFF. The V and J genes are TRBV4-3 and TRBJ2-1; weak D call: TRBD1 (6 bases). The CDR3 has 16 amino acids. Germline V lookup: CDR1 LGHNA, CDR2 YSLEER. Trimming removed 0 bases at V and 4 bases at J, with 13 bases between.

The table lists this clone with a few counts. In nucleotides, the CDR3 is TGTGCCAGCAGTTTATCAGGCCTGACTAGCGGGGAGCAGTTCTTC. Translated, it gives CASSLSGLTSGEQFF. The chain has TRBV27 and TRBJ2-1; 10 nucleotides match TRBD2. This CDR3 contains 15 residues. With 0 bases clipped from V and 10 bases from J, the junction kept 6 bases outside the gene matches. Looked up from germline, CDR1 is MNHEY and CDR2 is SMNVEV (reference sequence).

This clone is a singleton in its sample. CDR3 amino acids: CASGAAGRAWETQYF. Written as DNA, the CDR3 is TGTGCCAGCGGGGCGGCGGGGCGGGCTTGGGAGACCCAGTACTTC. The J gene is TRBJ2-5, the V gene TRBV2; weak D call: TRBD2 (6 bases). Germline V gene data show CDR1 as SNHLY and CDR2 as FYNNEI. This CDR3 is built from 15 residues. Trimming removed 8 bases from V and 5 bases from J, with 21 bases in between.

Only a few counts were recorded for this clone. The CDR3 bases are TGTGCCAGCAGTGAAGGGACAGGGGCTTTGGTGGCCCAGTACTTC. Translated: CASSEGTGALVAQYF. This chain links TRBV2 with TRBJ2-5; 9 bases fit TRBD1. V trimming: 1 base; J trimming: 9 bases; junction bases outside the gene matches: 9. The CDR3 extends over 15 amino acids. Per the germline V gene, CDR1 is SNHLY and CDR2 is FYNNEI.

This clone was observed a handful of times. The rearrangement joins TRBV28 to TRBJ1-2; 9 positions match TRBD1. The ends lost 10 bases at V and 5 bases at J; junction bases unmatched: 8. Per the germline V gene, CDR1 is MDHEN and CDR2 is SYDVKM. The CDR3 has 13 residues. The CDR3 here is CATFRGTGYGYTF. The CDR3 bases are TGTGCCACCTTCCGGGGGACAGGGTATGGCTACACCTTC.

This chain joins TRBV6-5 and TRBJ2-3; D is perhaps TRBD1 (5 bases). The CDR3 loop spans 15 amino acids. V was pared by 2 bases and J by 3 bases, with 12 bases between. The germline gives CDR1 MNHEY, CDR2 SVGAGI. The CDR3: CASSYRQGRTDTQYF. The CDR3, as DNA: TGTGCCAGCAGTTACCGGCAGGGCAGAACAGATACGCAGTATTTT.

This clone appeared once. V and J are TRBV4-3 and TRBJ2-3; TRBD1 agrees at 8 bases. The CDR3 covers 13 residues. With 3 bases clipped from V and 10 bases from J, the junction kept 6 bases outside the gene matches. The germline CDR1 and CDR2 sequences are LGHNA and YSLEER. CDR3 region: CASSHDRGEAQYF. CDR3 bases: TGCGCCAGCAGCCATGACAGGGGAGAGGCGCAGTATTTT.

V gene TRBV29-1 combines with J gene TRBJ2-1, with D possibly being TRBD2 (6 bases). V dropped 4 bases and J dropped 8 bases, with 12 bases sitting between them. Germline values: CDR1 SQVTM, CDR2 ANQGSEA. The CDR3 covers 12 residues. The CDR3 spells CSVGSGVDEQFF. In nucleotides, the CDR3 is TGCAGCGTTGGGTCGGGGGTCGATGAGCAGTTCTTC.

This chain joins TRBV5-6 and TRBJ2-2; 9 nucleotides line up with TRBD1. Germline-derived CDR1 and CDR2 are SGHDT and YYEEEE. This CDR3 contains 15 residues. V was clipped by 4 bases and J by 6 bases; unmatched bases: 7. The CDR3 here is CASSLVDRGAGELFF. Written as DNA, the CDR3 is TGTGCCAGCAGCCTGGTGGACAGGGGAGCCGGGGAGCTGTTTTTT.

This chain joins TRBV13 and TRBJ1-6; 9 bases line up with TRBD1. Germline CDR1 is PRHDT and CDR2 is FYEKMQ (reference sequence). After removal of 2 bases from V and 3 bases from J, the junction contained 2 bases not matched to a gene. The CDR3 totals 16 residues. CDR3 region: CASSLRDRDYNSPLHF. CDR3 nucleotide sequence: TGTGCCAGCAGCTTACGGGACAGGGACTATAATTCACCCCTCCACTTT.

This clone was seen more than once but under ten times. V and J are TRBV9 and TRBJ2-1, with D perhaps matching TRBD2 (5 bases). CDR3 size: 16 residues. Between the trimmed V and J ends, which lost 0 bases and 7 bases, there was a span of 17 bases. Germline loops: CDR1 SGDLS, CDR2 YYNGEE. The CDR3 reads CASSVGANRERNEQFF. CDR3 nucleotide sequence: TGTGCCAGCAGCGTAGGGGCTAACCGGGAAAGGAATGAGCAGTTCTTC.

V is TRBV6-5 and J is TRBJ2-7; 9 bases line up with TRBD1. The CDR3 is 14 amino acids. V shed 4 bases and J 4 bases; nucleotides not matched to a gene: 5. The V gene's germline CDR1 is MNHEY and CDR2 SVGAGI. The CDR3 spells CASSLGQGRYEQYF. The CDR3 DNA is TGTGCCAGCAGTTTAGGACAGGGGAGGTACGAGCAGTACTTC.

Here the CDR3 DNA reads TGCGCCAGCAGCGAAAGAAATCGACAGGGGGTCTACGAGCAGTACTTC. Translating it yields CASSERNRQGVYEQYF. The chain carries TRBV5-1 and TRBJ2-5, with TRBD1 matching over 9 bases. The J call may be in error: the DNA end matches TRBJ2-7 better. This CDR3 is built from 16 residues. Germline CDR1 SGHRS, CDR2 YFSETQ.

This sequence joins TRBV27 and TRBJ2-6, with 10 bases identical to TRBD1. Losses at the gene ends were 5 bases for V and 3 bases for J; bases not matched to a gene: 4. This CDR3 spans 16 amino acids. Germline V gives CDR1 MNHEY, CDR2 SMNVEV (reference sequence). This CDR3 reads CASSGGQGNGANVLTF. CDR3 DNA: TGTGCCAGCAGTGGGGGACAGGGGAATGGGGCCAACGTCCTGACTTTC.

This clone was detected only once. This rearrangement joins TRBV28 to TRBJ2-5; TRBD2 matches 12 bases. The CDR3 sequence is 15 residues long. The germline gives CDR1 MDHEN, CDR2 SYDVKM. The V and J ends lost 5 bases and 5 bases, in that order; junction bases with no gene match: 6. CDR3 protein: CASSLLAGGRETQYF. In DNA, the CDR3 is TGTGCCAGCAGTCTCCTAGCGGGGGGGCGGGAGACCCAGTACTTC.

The chain has TRBV7-2 and TRBJ1-5; D is perhaps TRBD1 (6 bases). Germline V gene lookup returns CDR1 SGHTA and CDR2 FQGNSA. Trimming took 5 bases from V and 3 from J, leaving 11 bases between them. This CDR3 has 14 residues. CDR3 sequence reads: CASSRGQINQPQHF. In DNA form, the CDR3 reads TGTGCCAGCAGCCGAGGACAGATCAATCAGCCCCAGCATTTT.

V and J are TRBV2 and TRBJ1-6; 7 bases are shared with TRBD1. V shed 6 bases, J shed 3 bases, and the junction held 5 bases outside the gene matches. The length of the CDR3 is 15 residues. Per the germline V gene, CDR1 is SNHLY and CDR2 is FYNNEI. CDR3 nucleotides: TGTGCCAGCAGCGGGACAGCCCTCTATAATTCACCCCTCCACTTT. Its translation is CASSGTALYNSPLHF.

The V call is TRBV4-2, the J call TRBJ1-1; perhaps TRBD1 as D (6 bases). V dropped 1 base and J dropped 1 base, with 19 bases sitting between them. The CDR3 length is 18 residues. Germline CDR1 and CDR2: LGHNA and YNFKEQ. The CDR3 coding sequence is TGTGCCAGCAGCCAAGCTGGAACAGGGAGTCGGGGGAACACTGAAGCTTTCTTT. Protein product: CASSQAGTGSRGNTEAFF.

On this clone: The same CDR3 arises from other DNA sequences in this sample as well. V is TRBV5-6 and J is TRBJ1-6, with D perhaps matching TRBD1 (6 bases). The CDR3 is 16 residues long. Deletions cut 1 base from V and 9 bases from J, with 17 bases between. Germline CDR1 and CDR2: SGHDT and YYEEEE. This CDR3 reads CASSLYRGARASPLHF. The CDR3 DNA sequence: TGTGCCAGCAGCTTGTACCGGGGGGCGCGAGCTTCACCCCTCCACTTT.

V gene TRBV6-5 combines with J gene TRBJ2-7, with a possible D match to TRBD2 (6 bases). The length of the CDR3 is 12 residues. Trimming took 8 bases from V and 3 from J, leaving 11 bases between them. Germline V gives CDR1 MNHEY, CDR2 SVGAGI. CDR3 sequence: CASGFGGYEQYF. The CDR3 DNA sequence: TGTGCCAGCGGGTTCGGGGGCTACGAGCAGTACTTC.

The J gene is TRBJ2-2, the V gene TRBV7-2; 9 bases line up with TRBD2. CDR3 length equals 19 residues. The germline V gene encodes CDR1 SGHTA and CDR2 FQGNSA. J was trimmed by 0 bases and V by 2 bases; bases with no gene match: 10. The CDR3 sequence: CASSLRSGGVPSNTGELFF. The DNA of the CDR3 is TGTGCCAGCAGCTTACGTAGCGGGGGAGTACCCTCGAACACCGGGGAGCTGTTTTTT.

V is TRBV19 and J is TRBJ1-2; the D gene is possibly TRBD1 (5 bases). CDR1 is LNHDA, CDR2 SQIVND, per germline (reference sequence). This CDR3 contains 14 residues. The V end lost 3 bases, the J end lost 4 bases, and 12 bases lay between the germline ends. The DNA of the CDR3 is TGTGCCAGTAGTATGGGGCCAGGGCGCTATGGCTACACCTTC. It specifies CASSMGPGRYGYTF.

The chain carries TRBV19 and TRBJ2-7; 12 bases are shared with TRBD2. J gave up 4 bases and V 5 bases, and 6 bases lay outside the gene matches. Germline CDR1 LNHDA, CDR2 SQIVND (reference sequence). The CDR3 totals 15 residues. This CDR3 reads CASSSTSGGLYEQYF. CDR3 in DNA: TGTGCCAGTAGTTCGACTAGCGGGGGACTTTACGAGCAGTACTTC.

V usage is TRBV5-1 and J usage is TRBJ2-1; tentatively, D is TRBD2 (5 bases). CDR1 and CDR2 (germline): SGHRS, YFSETQ. The V and J ends lost 4 bases and 0 bases respectively, with 11 bases between them. The CDR3 sequence is 15 residues long. As DNA, the CDR3 is TGCGCCAGCAGCCGAGCGGATGGCTCCTACAATGAGCAGTTCTTC. The encoded protein is CASSRADGSYNEQFF.